These 22 T cell receptor beta chains were all obtained from the same sample, sequenced in a study of siplizumab effects on memory and regulatory T cells. Method: immunoSEQ multiplex PCR; TCRdb's copy keeps in-frame clones and lacks some. Of over 60,000 clones in the sample, around 90% were seen once. Sequencing input: CD8+ T cells sorted from blood. The receptors originated from a human donor in good health.

To note about this clone: The junction and the germline gene differ at one end; a read error may be behind it. This rearrangement joins TRBV19 to TRBJ2-4; a possible D gene is TRBD2 (5 bases). The germline gives CDR1 LNHDA, CDR2 SQIVND (reference sequence). The CDR3 sequence is 17 residues long. CDR3: CAPSIPRGPLAKNIQYF. Written as DNA, the CDR3 is TGCGCCCCCAGTATTCCGAGAGGGCCCCTAGCCAAAAACATTCAGTACTTC.

The V gene is TRBV2, the J gene TRBJ2-2; tentatively, D is TRBD2 (6 bases). The germline V gene encodes CDR1 SNHLY and CDR2 FYNNEI. V dropped 1 base and J dropped 0 bases, with 9 bases sitting between them. This CDR3 contains 16 residues. DNA for the CDR3: TGTGCCAGCAGTGAAGGGAGGGGTGCGAACACCGGGGAGCTGTTTTTT. It encodes CASSEGRGANTGELFF.

The chain joins TRBV6-1 to TRBJ1-1; TRBD1 agrees at 8 bases. The CDR3 runs 15 residues. Trimming at V came to 0 bases and at J to 10 bases, leaving 10 bases not matched to a gene. Germline V CDR1 and CDR2: MNHNS, SASEGT. The CDR3 bases are TGTGCCAGCAGTGAAGCGCTTGGCAGGGGGCACCGAGCTTTCTTT. The encoded protein is CASSEALGRGHRAFF.

To note about this clone: Other DNA sequences within the sample encode an identical CDR3. This rearrangement joins TRBV19 to TRBJ2-3, with no clear D. The CDR3 contains 11 residues. Germline loops: CDR1 LNHDA, CDR2 SQIVND (reference sequence). Trimming cost V 2 bases and J 6 bases, with 3 bases left between them. The CDR3 here is CASSISDTQYF. The CDR3 coding sequence is TGTGCCAGTAGTATATCCGATACGCAGTATTTT.

This clone was counted only a few times. The CDR3 DNA is TGTGCCAGCAGTTTGGAGGTGGAGAGAGACACCTACGAGCAGTACTTC. Protein sequence: CASSLEVERDTYEQYF. The chain joins TRBV27 to TRBJ2-7, with TRBD2 as a possible D gene (5 bases). The CDR3 length is 16 residues. The V end was cut by 3 bases, the J end by 2 bases, with 17 bases between. The germline V gene encodes CDR1 MNHEY and CDR2 SMNVEV (reference sequence).

This rearrangement joins TRBV27 to TRBJ2-3, with TRBD1 matching over 9 bases. CDR1 and CDR2 (germline): MNHEY, SMNVEV (reference sequence). This CDR3 is 15 amino acids long. J was trimmed by 1 base and V by 4 bases; bases with no gene match: 3. The CDR3 here is CASSSWDRGTDTQYF. Here the CDR3 DNA reads TGTGCCAGCAGTTCTTGGGACAGGGGCACAGATACGCAGTATTTT.

This chain links TRBV25-1 with TRBJ2-3; D gene unclear. This CDR3 is 12 amino acids long. The germline CDR1 and CDR2 sequences are MGHDK and SYGVNS. V gave up 3 bases and J gave up 6 bases, with 7 bases separating them. The CDR3 DNA follows: TGTGCCAGCAGTGACCCGTATGATACGCAGTATTTT. It codes for CASSDPYDTQYF.

The V call is TRBV5-4, the J call TRBJ2-3; D not certain. CDR1 and CDR2 (germline): SGHNT, YYREEE (reference sequence). The CDR3 totals 11 residues. V lost 9 bases to trimming and J lost 6 bases, with 11 bases between them. The CDR3 coding sequence is TGTGCCATCGTGCAACGGGATACGCAGTATTTT. Protein: CAIVQRDTQYF.

The rearrangement uses TRBV5-6 and TRBJ2-7; 8 positions agree with TRBD1. Germline CDR1 reads SGHDT; CDR2 reads YYEEEE. Losses at the gene ends were 2 bases for V and 3 bases for J; bases not matched to a gene: 7. The CDR3 is made up of 15 amino acids. Here the CDR3 DNA reads TGTGCCAGCAGCTTTGCGGGGACAGGCGACTACGAGCAGTACTTC. Translation gives CASSFAGTGDYEQYF.

V usage is TRBV4-1 and J usage is TRBJ2-7; 11 positions agree with TRBD2. V was pared by 1 base and J by 4 bases, with 0 bases of the junction left unmatched. The CDR3 extends over 14 amino acids. CDR1 and CDR2 from the germline V gene are MGHRA and YSYEKL. The CDR3 bases are TGCGCCAGCAGCCAAGTAGCGGGAGGGTACGAGCAGTACTTC. Encoded protein: CASSQVAGGYEQYF.

V gene TRBV4-1 combines with J gene TRBJ2-3; 7 bases are a match to TRBD1. With V trimmed by 5 bases and J by 0 bases, 11 bases remained unmatched. The CDR3 runs 17 residues. The germline V gene encodes CDR1 MGHRA and CDR2 YSYEKL. CDR3 in DNA: TGCGCCAGCAGCTATGGACAGGCACCTTCTAGCACAGATACGCAGTATTTT. Its translation: CASSYGQAPSSTDTQYF.

The chain joins TRBV4-1 to TRBJ2-3; 7 nucleotides match TRBD2. CDR1 and CDR2 from the germline V gene are MGHRA and YSYEKL. CDR3 size: 15 residues. Unmatched junction bases numbered 6, after V lost 4 bases and J lost 2 bases. CDR3 sequence: CASSPLAANTDTQYF. The CDR3 DNA is TGCGCCAGCAGCCCCCTAGCGGCCAACACAGATACGCAGTATTTT.

For the CDR3, the DNA is TGTGCCAGCAGATTTAGGCAGGGTGCTGAAGCTTTCTTT. This encodes CASRFRQGAEAFF. The V call is TRBV27, the J call TRBJ1-1, with a weak D call TRBD1 (5 bases). The CDR3 sequence is 13 residues long. The germline V gene has CDR1 MNHEY and CDR2 SMNVEV (reference sequence). V lost 6 bases, J lost 6 bases, and 14 bases lay in between.

The chain couples TRBV11-2 to TRBJ2-7; 7 bases line up with TRBD2. The CDR3 loop spans 14 amino acids. Trimming removed 7 bases from V and 0 bases from J; junction bases left unmatched: 6. Germline V gene sequence: CDR1 SGHAT, CDR2 FQNNGV. The CDR3 sequence is CASKGQRDSYEQYF. As DNA, the CDR3 is TGTGCCAGCAAGGGTCAGCGGGACTCCTACGAGCAGTACTTC.

J is TRBJ2-3 and V is TRBV6-5; 9 bases align to TRBD2. CDR1 and CDR2 (germline): MNHEY, SVGAGI. J was trimmed by 0 bases and V by 3 bases; bases with no gene match: 1. This CDR3 is 15 amino acids long. For the CDR3, the DNA is TGTGCCAGCAGTTATACTAGCGGGAGCACAGATACGCAGTATTTT. The encoded protein is CASSYTSGSTDTQYF.

V gene TRBV9 combines with J gene TRBJ1-2, with 7 bases lining up with TRBD1. Germline CDR1 is SGDLS and CDR2 is YYNGEE. The CDR3 extends over 12 amino acids. V was clipped by 3 bases and J by 9 bases; unmatched bases: 5. The CDR3 DNA sequence: TGTGCCAGCAGCGAAGGGGGCAGTAGCTACACCTTC. It codes for CASSEGGSSYTF.

This chain uses TRBV6-5 with TRBJ2-2; the match to TRBD2 covers 8 bases. The ends lost 2 bases at V and 5 bases at J; junction bases unmatched: 7. Germline-derived CDR1 and CDR2 are MNHEY and SVGAGI. The CDR3 loop spans 16 amino acids. CDR3 loop: CASSYISGVLTGELFF. The CDR3 DNA is TGTGCCAGCAGTTACATTAGCGGGGTATTGACCGGGGAGCTGTTTTTT.

The CDR3 protein is CASSIGQGTFF. CDR3 DNA: TGTGCCAGTAGTATTGGACAGGGGACTTTCTTT. The chain carries TRBV19 and TRBJ1-1; TRBD1 matches at 9 bases. Germline V gene lookup returns CDR1 LNHDA and CDR2 SQIVND (reference sequence). The CDR3 length is 11 residues. The trim removed 3 bases at V and 12 bases at J, leaving 2 bases unmatched.

This rearrangement joins TRBV30 to TRBJ1-2; possible D gene TRBD1, 5 bases. The CDR3 length is 15 residues. The germline V gene encodes CDR1 GTSNPN and CDR2 SVGIG (reference sequence). V lost 4 bases and J 4 bases, leaving 19 bases between the germline ends. CDR3 nucleotides: TGTGCCTGGACCCTTGACAGCTCGGACTTCTATGGCTACACCTTC. It encodes CAWTLDSSDFYGYTF.

J is TRBJ1-3 and V is TRBV6-1; D is unclear. CDR3 length equals 14 residues. Between the trimmed V and J ends, which lost 1 base and 8 bases, there was a span of 12 bases. Germline V gives CDR1 MNHNS, CDR2 SASEGT. CDR3 amino acids: CASSEGGYLYTIYF. Here the CDR3 DNA reads TGTGCCAGCAGTGAAGGGGGATATCTCTACACCATATATTTT.

This clone appeared once. This sequence joins TRBV2 and TRBJ1-2; D is unresolved. This CDR3 region has 13 residues. V shed 6 bases and J shed 2 bases, with 10 bases lying between them. Germline V CDR1 and CDR2: SNHLY, FYNNEI. The CDR3 sequence is CASRLGTNYGYTF. The CDR3 DNA is TGTGCCAGCAGACTCGGCACCAACTATGGCTACACCTTC.

This chain uses TRBV19 with TRBJ2-2, with 8 bases identical to TRBD2. V gave up 4 bases and J gave up 5 bases; unmatched junction bases: 18. The CDR3 loop spans 19 amino acids. Per germline, CDR1 LNHDA and CDR2 SQIVND (reference sequence). The CDR3 region is CASSTTSSGLLFWTGELFF. The CDR3 bases are TGTGCCAGTAGTACCACTTCTAGCGGGTTATTATTTTGGACCGGGGAGCTGTTTTTT. Based on the CDR3 plus reference TRBV19 and TRBJ2-2, the full variable domain is DGGITQSPKYLFRKEGQNVTLSCEQNLNHDAMYWYRQDPGQGLRLIYYSQIVNDFQKGDIAEGYSVSREKKESFPLTVTSAQKNPTAFYLCASSTTSSGLLFWTGELFFGEGSRLTVL.